The 8 T cell receptor beta chains reported below all come from one sample, sequenced in a study of T-cell memory formation after mild COVID-19. TCRdb used MiXCR to reprocess the 5' RACE reads, holding one entry per CDR3 protein. The sample consists of roughly 550,000 distinct CDR3 sequences, roughly 20% of them appearing once. Sequenced sample: PBMCs or a T cell subset sorted from them (not recorded which). All receptors derive from an adult woman who had mild COVID-19 (a few samples of this study predate the infection). Cell type and time point are not known.

The rearrangement uses TRBV30 and TRBJ1-2; 9 bases align to TRBD1. This CDR3 spans 13 amino acids. Germline V lookup: CDR1 GTSNPN, CDR2 SVGIG (reference sequence). With 3 bases clipped from V and 7 bases from J, the junction kept 6 bases outside the gene matches. The CDR3 protein is CAWSPQGAVGYTF. The CDR3 coding sequence is TGTGCCTGGAGCCCACAGGGGGCGGTTGGCTACACCTTC.

CDR3 nucleotides: TGCAGTGCTAGAGACTGGACAGGGGAGACCTCTGGGGCCAACGTCCTGACTTTC. Amino acids: CSARDWTGETSGANVLTF. This chain uses TRBV20-1 with TRBJ2-6; 9 bases map to TRBD1. Germline-derived CDR1 and CDR2 are DFQATT and SNEGSKA (reference sequence). J gave up 0 bases and V 0 bases, and 6 bases lay outside the gene matches. The CDR3 sequence is 18 residues long.

The V gene is TRBV20-1, the J gene TRBJ1-2; 7 bases align to TRBD1. CDR1 is DFQATT and CDR2 is SNEGSKA in the germline V gene (reference sequence). The CDR3 contains 13 residues. Unmatched junction bases numbered 6, after V lost 3 bases and J lost 5 bases. The CDR3 bases are TGCAGTGCTAGTGGGGGGACAGATTATGGCTACACCTTC. As protein: CSASGGTDYGYTF.

This clonotype has a handful of counts. The rearrangement uses TRBV5-4 and TRBJ2-1; tentatively, D is TRBD1 (5 bases). Germline CDR1 reads SGHNT; CDR2 reads YYREEE (reference sequence). This CDR3 has 15 amino acids. Deletions cut 4 bases from V and 1 base from J, with 12 bases between. This chain's CDR3 is CASSGYRSSYNEQFF. DNA of the CDR3: TGTGCCAGCAGCGGCTACAGGAGTTCCTACAATGAGCAGTTCTTC.

This clonotype was counted only a few times. The chain employs TRBV19 and TRBJ2-2, with D possibly being TRBD1 (5 bases). CDR3 length: 15 residues. Germline V gene sequence: CDR1 LNHDA, CDR2 SQIVND (reference sequence). The V end lost 7 bases, the J end lost 1 base, and 13 bases lay between the germline ends. CDR3 sequence (DNA): TGTGCCAGTATCGGCTTAGGGGTGAACACCGGGGAGCTGTTTTTT. This translates into CASIGLGVNTGELFF.

The chain couples TRBV20-1 to TRBJ1-2, with 8 nucleotides matching TRBD1. The CDR3 contains 14 residues. Germline values: CDR1 DFQATT, CDR2 SNEGSKA (reference sequence). V was clipped by 3 bases and J by 3 bases; unmatched bases: 6. CDR3 nucleotide sequence: TGCAGTGCTAGGAAGACAGGGGTCCACTATGGCTACACCTTC. It is translated as CSARKTGVHYGYTF.

This sequence joins TRBV6-5 and TRBJ2-2; 11 bases match TRBD2. V lost 7 bases to trimming and J lost 5 bases; unmatched junction nucleotides: 9. This CDR3 contains 16 residues. Germline CDR1 is MNHEY and CDR2 is SVGAGI. CDR3 sequence (DNA): TGTGCCAGCACCGGCCTAGCGGGAGGCTTGACCGGGGAGCTGTTTTTT. It specifies CASTGLAGGLTGELFF.

The table lists this clonotype with a few counts. The rearrangement joins TRBV7-2 to TRBJ1-4; TRBD1 agrees at 10 bases. V was pared by 3 bases and J by 2 bases, with 6 bases of the junction left unmatched. This CDR3 is built from 17 residues. CDR1 is SGHTA and CDR2 is FQGNSA in the germline V gene. For the CDR3, the DNA is TGTGCCAGCAGCTTTAGGGGGGGACAGGGGACTAATGAAAAACTGTTTTTT. As protein: CASSFRGGQGTNEKLFF. Drawing the rest from reference TRBV7-2 and TRBJ1-4, the complete variable domain is GAGVSQSPSNKVTEKGKDVELRCDPISGHTALYWYRQSLGQGLEFLIYFQGNSAPDKSGLPSDRFSAERTGGSVSTLTIQRTQQEDSAVYLCASSFRGGQGTNEKLFFGSGTQLSVL.